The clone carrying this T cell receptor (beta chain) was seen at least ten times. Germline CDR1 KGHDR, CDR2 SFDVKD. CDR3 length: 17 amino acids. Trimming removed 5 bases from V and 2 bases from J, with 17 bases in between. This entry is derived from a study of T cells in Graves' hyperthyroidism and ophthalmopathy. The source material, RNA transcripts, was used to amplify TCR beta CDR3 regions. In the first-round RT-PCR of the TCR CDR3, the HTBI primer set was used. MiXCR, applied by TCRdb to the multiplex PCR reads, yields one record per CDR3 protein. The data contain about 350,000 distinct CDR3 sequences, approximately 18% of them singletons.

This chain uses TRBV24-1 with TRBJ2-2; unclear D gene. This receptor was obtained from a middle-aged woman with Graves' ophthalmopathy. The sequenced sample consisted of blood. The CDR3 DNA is TGTGCCACCAGTGTCAATGAGGTGACTTTCAACACCGGGGAGCTGTTTTTT. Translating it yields CATSVNEVTFNTGELFF.